The 4 T cell receptor beta chains below come from one sample, sequenced in a study of T cells after yellow fever vaccination. In TCRdb, the 5' RACE reads were re-called with MiXCR into one record per CDR3 protein. The repertoire holds about 360,000 distinct CDR3 sequences, with around 6.4% as singletons. Material: PBMCs, obtained 5 days after the yellow fever booster vaccination. The receptors here all came from a man aged 25-45 years who received the YFV17D yellow fever vaccine.

J is TRBJ2-1 and V is TRBV7-2; maybe TRBD1 (6 bases). Trimming shortened V by 3 bases and J by 4 bases, and 13 bases separated the two germline ends. This CDR3 is 15 amino acids long. Germline CDR1 reads SGHTA; CDR2 reads FQGNSA. CDR3 in DNA: TGTGCCAGCAGCTTCGACAGGTTATCATACAATGAGCAGTTCTTC. Amino acids: CASSFDRLSYNEQFF.

This clonotype was observed many times. The chain recombines TRBV12-3 or TRBV12-4 with TRBJ2-7; TRBD2 aligns across 9 bases. V lost 2 bases and J lost 7; bases outside the gene matches: 6. CDR3 size: 14 residues. The CDR3 nucleotides read TGTGCCAGCAGTTTAAGGGGACTAGCAGATGAGCAGTACTTC. Translation gives CASSLRGLADEQYF.

The chain couples TRBV10-3 to TRBJ2-7, with D possibly being TRBD1 or TRBD2 (5 bases each). The ends were cut back, 8 bases at V and 2 bases at J, with 10 bases in the middle. CDR3 length: 12 residues. Germline values: CDR1 ENHRY, CDR2 SYGVKD. CDR3 in DNA: TGTGCCATCGGGGGAGACGCCTACGAGCAGTACTTC. Its translation: CAIGGDAYEQYF.

A few counts support this clonotype. This rearrangement joins TRBV5-1 to TRBJ2-1; 14 nucleotides align to TRBD2. Germline V lookup: CDR1 SGHRS, CDR2 YFSETQ. The CDR3 is made up of 14 amino acids. With V trimmed by 7 bases and J by 7 bases, 4 bases remained unmatched. The CDR3 here is CASGTSGSRNEQFF. The CDR3 DNA reads as TGCGCCAGCGGGACTAGCGGGAGTAGGAATGAGCAGTTCTTC.